The following is a TCR beta chain sequence with its context. What it binds is not known. With 6 bases removed from V and 2 bases from J, the gap between germline ends came to 7 bases. Germline CDR1 SNHLY, CDR2 FYNNEI. CDR3 length equals 12 residues. With 60 Vbeta and 13 Jbeta primers, the PCR was carried out. Libraries were prepared by immunoSEQ multiplex PCR; TCRdb keeps only in-frame clonotypes and omits some of them. Of more than 85,000 clones in the sample, over 75% are singletons; the top ten hold under 2.5%. This record comes from a study of cytomegalovirus exposure and HLA in healthy donors. On the study more broadly: About 80 million unique TCRs from HLA-typed donors made up an early data release. General study findings and limits: A missense DCLRE1C variant was associated with V- and J-gene trimming of TCR beta chains in a later analysis, and an independent cohort replicated the association. With further analysis later on, most CMV-associated TCR beta chains appeared HLA-restricted.

V is TRBV2 and J is TRBJ1-1; the D gene is possibly TRBD1 (6 bases). The source is a boy between 5 and 17 years old in good health and CMV-seronegative. Sequencing was performed on PBMCs. As DNA, the CDR3 is TGTGCCAGCAGGACAGGTAACACTGAAGCTTTCTTT. As protein: CASRTGNTEAFF.